Shown below are 22 T cell receptor beta chains from a single sample sequenced in a study of CD8+CD57+ T cells in acquired aplastic anemia. According to the study, genomic DNA was the template for TCR beta VDJ and CDR3 profiling. In TCRdb, the reads were re-called with MiXCR into one record per CDR3 protein. In the table there are 210,000 or so distinct CDR3 sequences, about half of which are singletons. Patients selected for sequencing had displayed CD8+CD57+ cell expansion by flow cytometry. Material: sorted CD4+, CD8+, or CD8+CD57+ T cells (not recorded which) from PBMCs. The receptor source for this set is a human donor with aplastic anemia.

J is TRBJ1-6 and V is TRBV9; D remains unclear. CDR1 is SGDLS and CDR2 is YYNGEE in the germline V gene. CDR3 size: 16 residues. V was clipped by 0 bases and J by 9 bases, with 16 bases between them. CDR3 in DNA: TGTGCCAGCAGCGTAGGTCTCGGGCATAGAGGTTCACCCCTCCACTTT. Translating gives CASSVGLGHRGSPLHF. Combining the CDR3 with reference TRBV9 and TRBJ1-6 gives the whole variable domain DSGVTQTPKHLITATGQRVTLRCSPRSGDLSVYWYQQSLDQGLQFLIQYYNGEERAKGNILERFSAQQFPDLHSELNLSSLELGDSALYFCASSVGLGHRGSPLHFGNGTRLTVT.

The V gene is TRBV6-1, the J gene TRBJ2-7, with 11 bases lining up with TRBD1. V dropped 6 bases and J dropped 6; count of bases not matched to a gene: 7. The CDR3 extends over 14 amino acids. Looked up from germline, CDR1 is MNHNS and CDR2 is SASEGT. CDR3 sequence (DNA): TGTGCCAGCAGCGGGACAGGGGGTTTCTCCGAGCAGTACTTC. This translates into CASSGTGGFSEQYF.

The chain uses TRBV7-3 and TRBJ1-2; the D gene is possibly TRBD1 (5 bases). The length of the CDR3 is 14 residues. Germline V CDR1 and CDR2: SGHTA, FQGTGA. Trimming took off 3 bases at V and 8 bases at J, with 16 bases between the two ends. CDR3 sequence (DNA): TGTGCCAGCAGCTTCCGTGGGGCAGGGTCCGGCTACACCTTC. This gives the protein CASSFRGAGSGYTF.

The V call is TRBV9, the J call TRBJ2-1; D tentatively fits TRBD1 or TRBD2 (6 bases each). V lost 4 bases and J 6 bases, leaving 20 bases between the germline ends. The CDR3 extends over 16 amino acids. Germline-derived CDR1 and CDR2 are SGDLS and YYNGEE. The CDR3 nucleotides read TGTGCCAGCAGCTTAGGGACGGGGGCGGACCGCAATGAGCAGTTCTTC. It codes for CASSLGTGADRNEQFF.

The rearrangement uses TRBV27 and TRBJ1-1; D may be TRBD1 (6 bases). Trimming cost V 0 bases and J 3 bases, with 11 bases left between them. Germline lookup yields CDR1 MNHEY and CDR2 SMNVEV (reference sequence). This CDR3 spans 15 amino acids. CDR3 DNA: TGTGCCAGCAGTTTATCACAGGGAGGGGACACTGAAGCTTTCTTT. This translates into CASSLSQGGDTEAFF.

At least ten counts were recorded for this clonotype. J is TRBJ2-5 and V is TRBV7-2; D call uncertain. Trimming took 4 bases from V and 7 from J, leaving 10 bases between them. The length of the CDR3 is 12 residues. Germline-derived CDR1 and CDR2 are SGHTA and FQGNSA. CDR3 residues: CASSSGQRTQYF. As DNA, the CDR3 is TGTGCCAGCAGCTCCGGTCAAAGGACCCAGTACTTC.

V gene TRBV19 combines with J gene TRBJ1-6, with D hard to call. The V end was cut by 5 bases, the J end by 8 bases, with 7 bases between. The CDR3 runs 12 residues. The germline V gene encodes CDR1 LNHDA and CDR2 SQIVND (reference sequence). The CDR3 spells CASSVDYSPLHF. As DNA, the CDR3 is TGTGCCAGTAGTGTGGACTATTCACCCCTCCACTTT. Full variable domain (missing parts from reference TRBV19 and TRBJ1-6): DGGITQSPKYLFRKEGQNVTLSCEQNLNHDAMYWYRQDPGQGLRLIYYSQIVNDFQKGDIAEGYSVSREKKESFPLTVTSAQKNPTAFYLCASSVDYSPLHFGNGTRLTVT.

This clonotype appeared many times. The chain combines TRBV11-2 with TRBJ2-7; the match to TRBD2 covers 10 bases. The germline V gene has CDR1 SGHAT and CDR2 FQNNGV. This CDR3 is 16 amino acids long. After removal of 4 bases from V and 1 base from J, the junction contained 7 bases not matched to a gene. The CDR3 DNA is TGTGCCAGCAGCTACCGGACTAGCGGATATTCCTACGAGCAGTACTTC. It encodes CASSYRTSGYSYEQYF.

This sequence joins TRBV27 and TRBJ1-1; D may be TRBD1 (5 bases). Germline values: CDR1 MNHEY, CDR2 SMNVEV (reference sequence). Deletions cut 5 bases from V and 3 bases from J, with 16 bases between. The CDR3 extends over 15 amino acids. The DNA of the CDR3 is TGTGCCAGCAGTCGGACGGGCGTAGGGGACACTGAAGCTTTCTTT. Translating gives CASSRTGVGDTEAFF.

Regarding this clonotype: A junction end diverges from the germline sequence, so it may reflect a read error. The rearrangement uses TRBV7-3 and TRBJ2-6, with 7 bases matching TRBD2. CDR1 is SGHTA, CDR2 FQGTGA, per germline. The CDR3 sequence is 19 residues long. CDR3 sequence (DNA): TGTGCCAGCAGCTTATCAGGGAGGGCCGATGCCTCTGGGGCCAACGCCCTGACTTTC. It specifies CASSLSGRADASGANALTF.

In this sample, this clonotype turned up a few times. A much larger clonotype is one base distant, so this may be a read error. The chain carries TRBV5-4 and TRBJ1-6; 9 bases fit TRBD1. Per germline, CDR1 SGHNT and CDR2 YYREEE (reference sequence). The CDR3 has 15 residues. CDR3 in DNA: TGTACCAGCAGCTTGTGGGGGACAGGGAATTCACCCCTCCACTTT. It is translated as CTSSLWGTGNSPLHF.

The gene calls are TRBV24-1 and TRBJ1-2; a weak D match, TRBD1 (5 bases). The length of the CDR3 is 15 residues. Germline V lookup: CDR1 KGHDR, CDR2 SFDVKD. The ends were cut back, 3 bases at V and 8 bases at J, with 18 bases in the middle. The CDR3 protein is CATSDPGPGGYGYTF. CDR3 nucleotide sequence: TGTGCCACCAGTGATCCGGGACCGGGAGGATACGGCTACACCTTC.

The chain joins TRBV7-9 to TRBJ2-3; 11 nucleotides line up with TRBD1. Germline lookup yields CDR1 SEHNR and CDR2 FQNEAQ (reference sequence). CDR3 length: 18 residues. The J segment lost 4 bases and the V segment lost 4 bases, leaving 13 bases of the junction unmatched. This CDR3 is CASSSTIRDRGNADTQYF. The CDR3 DNA reads TGTGCCAGCAGCTCAACAATCCGGGACAGGGGGAACGCAGATACGCAGTATTTT.

This chain uses TRBV15 with TRBJ2-5, with D unresolved. The V and J ends lost 1 base and 5 bases respectively, with 5 bases between them. Germline CDR1 and CDR2: LNHNV and YYDKDF (reference sequence). CDR3 size: 12 residues. The CDR3 sequence is CATSRVRETQYF. CDR3 coding DNA: TGTGCCACCAGCAGAGTACGGGAGACCCAGTACTTC.

This chain connects TRBV4-2 to TRBJ2-7, with D perhaps TRBD1 or TRBD2 (5 bases each). Germline V gene data show CDR1 as LGHNA and CDR2 as YNFKEQ. CDR3 length: 15 residues. With 3 bases removed from V and 7 bases from J, the gap between germline ends came to 19 bases. CDR3 in amino acids: CASSQQTDLRREQYF. CDR3 bases: TGTGCCAGCAGCCAGCAGACAGACCTTCGGAGGGAGCAGTACTTC.

The chain couples TRBV7-2 to TRBJ2-1; 11 bases line up with TRBD2. CDR1 SGHTA and CDR2 FQGNSA come from the germline V gene. CDR3 size: 15 residues. The V gene end was trimmed by 3 bases and the J gene end by 4 bases; junction bases not matched to a gene: 2. Here the CDR3 reads CASSFSGGVYNEQFF. The CDR3 nucleotides are TGTGCCAGCAGCTTTAGCGGGGGGGTTTACAATGAGCAGTTCTTC. Based on the CDR3 plus reference TRBV7-2 and TRBJ2-1, the full variable domain is GAGVSQSPSNKVTEKGKDVELRCDPISGHTALYWYRQSLGQGLEFLIYFQGNSAPDKSGLPSDRFSAERTGGSVSTLTIQRTQQEDSAVYLCASSFSGGVYNEQFFGPGTRLTVL.

This clonotype was observed a few times. The rearrangement links TRBV2 to TRBJ1-2, with 7 nucleotides matching TRBD1. J lost 2 bases, V lost 8 bases, and 14 bases had no gene match. The CDR3 runs to 16 residues. The V gene's germline CDR1 is SNHLY and CDR2 FYNNEI. DNA of the CDR3: TGTGCCAGCCATACTAGTCGGACAGGCCCCAACTATGGCTACACCTTC. It codes for CASHTSRTGPNYGYTF.

The CDR3 nucleotides are TGTGCCAGCCGGTCACAGGATAATGAAAAACTGTTTTTT. The encoded protein is CASRSQDNEKLFF. The V gene is TRBV19, the J gene TRBJ1-4; D is possibly TRBD1 (5 bases). This CDR3 region has 13 residues. V lost 9 bases to trimming and J lost 4 bases, with 12 bases between them. From germline, CDR1 is LNHDA and CDR2 SQIVND (reference sequence).

Ten or more counts support this clonotype. The chain carries TRBV20-1 and TRBJ1-5; 10 bases map to TRBD1. The CDR3 totals 13 residues. Per the germline V gene, CDR1 is DFQATT and CDR2 is SNEGSKA (reference sequence). V was pared by 6 bases and J by 5 bases, with 4 bases of the junction left unmatched. The CDR3 DNA is TGCAGTGCCACCGGGACAGGGGATCAGCCCCAGCATTTT. Its translation: CSATGTGDQPQHF.

Comments on this clonotype: With a much larger clone just one base away, this may be a read error. CDR3 sequence: CAGNTFSNQPQHF. CDR3 in DNA: TGTGCCGGCAATACGTTTAGCAATCAGCCCCAGCATTTT. The chain uses TRBV6-1 and TRBJ1-5; no firm D call. The CDR3 is 13 residues long. Trimming took off 11 bases at V and 0 bases at J, with 11 bases between the two ends. Per germline, CDR1 MNHNS and CDR2 SASEGT.

Points on this clonotype: A read error is likely, as this CDR3 ends without the conserved phenylalanine or tryptophan. It is unclear where the CDR3 begins or ends on the DNA, so no DNA is shown, and the CDR3 is as TCRdb lists it. The chain has TRBV11-3 and TRBJ1-5; the table assigns TRBD1, which was not confirmed against the DNA. With termini counted, the CDR3 has 10 amino acids. Germline CDR1 is SGHNT and CDR2 is YENEEA. The CDR3: CASSVGGTGV.

The V gene is TRBV7-9, the J gene TRBJ1-2; 10 bases map to TRBD1. This CDR3 comprises 16 residues. Germline CDR1 is SEHNR and CDR2 is FQNEAQ (reference sequence). With 5 bases clipped from V and 2 bases from J, the junction kept 8 bases outside the gene matches. The CDR3 loop is CASSRTGGAANYGYTF. DNA of the CDR3: TGTGCCAGCAGCCGGACAGGGGGTGCCGCCAACTATGGCTACACCTTC. Based on the CDR3 plus reference TRBV7-9 and TRBJ1-2, the full variable domain is DTGVSQNPRHKITKRGQNVTFRCDPISEHNRLYWYRQTLGQGPEFLTYFQNEAQLEKSRLLSDRFSAERPKGSFSTLEIQRTEQGDSAMYLCASSRTGGAANYGYTFGSGTRLTVV.